This T cell receptor beta chain was sequenced in a study of CD8+CD57+ T cells in acquired aplastic anemia. Overall study results and limits: Around 30 was the count of CD8+ CDR3 sequences that patients shared with controls.

Profiling of TCR beta VDJ combinations and CDR3 sequences used genomic DNA as template. TCRdb fed the reads into MiXCR, producing one record per CDR3 protein. The sample includes hundreds of thousands of distinct CDR3 sequences, around a third of them seen just once. This clonotype was detected a few times. The antigen is unknown. Germline values: CDR1 SGHDT, CDR2 YYEEEE. V shed 3 bases and J 4 bases; nucleotides not matched to a gene: 9. The CDR3 is 16 residues long. Previously, flow cytometry had revealed CD8+CD57+ cell expansion in the patients chosen for sequencing. Sequenced sample: sorted CD4+, CD8+, or CD8+CD57+ T cells (not recorded which) from PBMCs. This TCR was sampled from a human donor with aplastic anemia. V usage is TRBV5-6 and J usage is TRBJ1-2, with 10 bases fitting TRBD1. CDR3 sequence reads: CASSSYRQGAGYGYTF. Here the CDR3 DNA reads TGTGCCAGCAGCTCCTACAGACAGGGGGCCGGCTATGGCTACACCTTC.